Listed below are T cell receptor beta chains from one sample, sequenced in a study of early T cells in non-severe SARS-CoV-2 infection. TCRdb redid the calling of the 5' RACE reads with MiXCR, one entry per CDR3 protein. The sample contains 50,000 to 55,000 distinct CDR3 sequences, over 8% of which appear only once. Material: whole blood. The receptor set was obtained from an adult who was a healthcare worker with PCR-confirmed SARS-CoV-2 infection or an uninfected control (not recorded which). Both conserved end residues are part of each CDR3. The D gene is left open where the match is weak. Expanded clones get a size class; other rows say once, few or many, or leave the size out.

size: many; D: TRBD1; J: TRBJ1-4; V: TRBV6-4; CDR3: CASSDGTGTNEKLFF; DNA: TGTGCCAGCAGTGACGGGACAGGAACTAATGAAAAACTGTTTTTT
size: many; D: TRBD1; J: TRBJ1-5; V: TRBV10-3; CDR3: CAISGGQKNQPQHF; DNA: TGTGCCATCAGTGGGGGACAGAAAAATCAGCCCCAGCATTTT
size: many; D: .; J: TRBJ2-3; V: TRBV20-1; CDR3: CSASEEQADTQYF; DNA: TGCAGTGCTAGTGAAGAGCAGGCAGATACGCAGTATTTT
size: .; D: .; J: TRBJ2-1; V: TRBV20-1; CDR3: CSATRALSSYNEQFF; DNA: TGCAGTGCAACCAGGGCCCTCAGCTCCTACAATGAGCAGTTCTTC
size: few; D: .; J: TRBJ1-3; V: TRBV15; CDR3: CATSRDPGNTIYF; DNA: TGTGCCACCAGCAGAGACCCTGGAAACACCATATATTTT
size: few; D: .; J: TRBJ2-4; V: TRBV10-2; CDR3: CASSGSVLQYF; DNA: TGCGCCAGCAGTGGCTCAGTCCTTCAGTACTTC
size: few; D: .; J: TRBJ2-1; V: TRBV29-1; CDR3: CSVGSYNEQFF; DNA: TGCAGCGTTGGTTCCTACAATGAGCAGTTCTTC
size: many; D: .; J: TRBJ2-1; V: TRBV20-1; CDR3: CSAREGQRVIYEQFF; DNA: TGCAGTGCTAGAGAAGGTCAAAGGGTTATCTATGAGCAGTTCTTC
size: few; D: .; J: TRBJ1-3; V: TRBV5-5; CDR3: CASSFFGGNTIYF; DNA: TGTGCCAGCAGCTTCTTTGGGGGAAACACCATATATTTT
size: few; D: TRBD1; J: TRBJ1-6; V: TRBV2; CDR3: CASKTSDRGNSPLHF; DNA: TGTGCCAGCAAAACCTCCGACAGGGGTAATTCACCCCTCCACTTT
size: few; D: .; J: TRBJ2-1; V: TRBV27; CDR3: CASSLSAAGLYNEQFF; DNA: TGTGCCAGCAGTTTATCGGCAGCAGGGCTCTACAATGAGCAGTTCTTC
size: .; D: TRBD1; J: TRBJ2-3; V: TRBV29-1; CDR3: CSVVPGQITDTQYF; DNA: TGCAGCGTTGTGCCGGGACAGATCACAGATACGCAGTATTTT
size: many; D: .; J: TRBJ2-5; V: TRBV5-6; CDR3: CASSLGGFQETQYF; DNA: TGTGCCAGCAGCTTGGGTGGGTTTCAAGAGACCCAGTACTTC
size: many; D: TRBD2; J: TRBJ2-7; V: TRBV10-3; CDR3: CAISEPSGAYEQYF; DNA: TGTGCCATCAGTGAGCCTAGCGGGGCCTACGAGCAGTACTTC
size: .; D: .; J: TRBJ1-1; V: TRBV29-1; CDR3: CSVVTNTEAFF; DNA: TGCAGCGTTGTTACGAACACTGAAGCTTTCTTT
size: .; D: TRBD2; J: TRBJ2-3; V: TRBV20-1; CDR3: CSARDNLAEDTDTQYF; DNA: TGCAGTGCTAGAGATAACCTAGCGGAGGACACAGATACGCAGTATTTT
size: many; D: .; J: TRBJ1-4; V: TRBV2; CDR3: CASLREKLFF; DNA: TGTGCCAGCCTGAGGGAAAAACTGTTTTTT
size: many; D: TRBD1; J: TRBJ2-7; V: TRBV6-4; CDR3: CASTWDRVASYEQYF; DNA: TGTGCCAGCACCTGGGACAGGGTGGCTTCCTACGAGCAGTACTTC
size: .; D: .; J: TRBJ1-5; V: TRBV6-2/TRBV6-3; CDR3: CASSSLQGNQPQHF; DNA: TGTGCCAGCAGTTCACTCCAGGGGAATCAGCCCCAGCATTTT
size: many; D: TRBD1; J: TRBJ1-5; V: TRBV15; CDR3: CATSTGTGFNQPQHF; DNA: TGTGCCACCAGCACCGGGACAGGGTTTAACCAGCCCCAGCATTTT
size: many; D: .; J: TRBJ2-7; V: TRBV9; CDR3: CASSPGQGISYEQYF; DNA: TGTGCCAGCAGTCCGGGACAAGGAATCTCCTACGAGCAGTACTTC
size: many; D: TRBD1; J: TRBJ2-5; V: TRBV11-1; CDR3: CASSRPTKDRVYF; DNA: TGTGCCAGCAGCCGCCCGACGAAAGACAGGGTTTACTTC
size: many; D: TRBD1; J: TRBJ2-1; V: TRBV7-2; CDR3: CASSRQGTASYNEQFF; DNA: TGTGCCAGCAGCAGACAGGGAACAGCCTCCTACAATGAGCAGTTCTTC
size: .; D: TRBD2; J: TRBJ2-1; V: TRBV24-1; CDR3: CATSAGGRKGYNEQFF; DNA: TGTGCCACCAGTGCAGGCGGGAGGAAGGGGTACAATGAGCAGTTCTTC
size: many; D: .; J: TRBJ2-3; V: TRBV4-2; CDR3: CASSQVDRGDTQYF; DNA: TGTGCCAGCAGCCAAGTCGACCGCGGGGATACGCAGTATTTT
size: many; D: .; J: TRBJ2-3; V: TRBV5-5; CDR3: CASSPIGDATDTQYF; DNA: TGTGCCAGCAGCCCAATTGGGGACGCCACAGATACGCAGTATTTT
size: many; D: .; J: TRBJ1-6; V: TRBV4-1; CDR3: CASSQDPSSPLHF; DNA: TGCGCCAGCAGCCAAGATCCTAGCTCACCCCTCCACTTT
size: many; D: TRBD1; J: TRBJ2-7; V: TRBV7-2; CDR3: CASSLNRGSYEQYF; DNA: TGTGCCAGCAGCTTAAACAGGGGAAGCTACGAGCAGTACTTC
size: many; D: .; J: TRBJ2-1; V: TRBV24-1; CDR3: CATSDLSGSSYNEQFF; DNA: TGTGCCACCAGTGATTTGAGCGGTAGCTCCTACAATGAGCAGTTCTTC
size: once; D: .; J: TRBJ2-1; V: TRBV25-1; CDR3: CASSEGDRFNEQFF; DNA: TGTGCCAGCAGTGAAGGTGACAGGTTCAATGAGCAGTTCTTC
size: many; D: TRBD2; J: TRBJ2-1; V: TRBV11-2; CDR3: CASSLWGLAGHNEQFF; DNA: TGTGCCAGCAGCTTATGGGGCCTAGCGGGTCACAATGAGCAGTTCTTC
size: many; D: .; J: TRBJ2-3; V: TRBV10-3; CDR3: CAISESSGSTDTQYF; DNA: TGTGCCATCAGTGAGTCGTCTGGGTCCACAGATACGCAGTATTTT
size: few; D: .; J: TRBJ2-2; V: TRBV2; CDR3: CASSERSSGNTGELFF; DNA: TGTGCCAGCAGTGAAAGGAGTTCTGGGAACACCGGGGAGCTGTTTTTT
size: .; D: .; J: TRBJ2-1; V: TRBV3-1; CDR3: CASSRRQNEQFF; DNA: TGTGCCAGCAGCCGTCGGCAAAATGAGCAGTTCTTC
size: many; D: .; J: TRBJ2-3; V: TRBV20-1; CDR3: CSAPPMGGGRSDTQYF; DNA: TGCAGTGCTCCCCCTATGGGCGGCGGCAGATCAGATACGCAGTATTTT
size: .; D: .; J: TRBJ2-1; V: TRBV20-1; CDR3: CSARTQPGNEQFF; DNA: TGCAGTGCTAGAACGCAGCCTGGCAATGAGCAGTTCTTC
size: many; D: .; J: TRBJ2-7; V: TRBV11-2; CDR3: CASSHTDRPYEQYF; DNA: TGTGCCAGCAGCCACACCGACAGACCCTACGAGCAGTACTTC
size: .; D: .; J: TRBJ2-1; V: TRBV29-1; CDR3: CSVGKTPYNEQFF; DNA: TGCAGCGTTGGGAAGACCCCATACAATGAGCAGTTCTTC
size: many; D: TRBD1; J: TRBJ2-5; V: TRBV10-1; CDR3: CASSTDRGQETQYF; DNA: TGCGCCAGCAGCACGGACAGGGGCCAAGAGACCCAGTACTTC